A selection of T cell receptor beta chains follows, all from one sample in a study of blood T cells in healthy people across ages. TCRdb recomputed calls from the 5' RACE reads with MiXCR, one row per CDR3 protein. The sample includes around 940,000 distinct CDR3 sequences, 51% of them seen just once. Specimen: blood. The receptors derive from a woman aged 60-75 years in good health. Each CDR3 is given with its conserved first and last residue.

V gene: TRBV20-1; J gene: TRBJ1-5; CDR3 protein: CSARTVSNQPQHF
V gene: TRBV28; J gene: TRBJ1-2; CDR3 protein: CASSFPTDSYGYTF
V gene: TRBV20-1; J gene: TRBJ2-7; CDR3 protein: CSARDPGGSAAGEQYF
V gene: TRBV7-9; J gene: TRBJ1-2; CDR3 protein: CASSLPDRGIGYTF
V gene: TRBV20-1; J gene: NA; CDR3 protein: CSARLAGGYSYEQYF
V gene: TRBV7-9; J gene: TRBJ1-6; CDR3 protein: CASSPQSSRSPLHF
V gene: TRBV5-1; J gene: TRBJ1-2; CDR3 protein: CASSPTGFGYGYTF
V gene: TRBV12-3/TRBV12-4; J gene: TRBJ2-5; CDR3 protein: CASSFLAGGRQETQYF
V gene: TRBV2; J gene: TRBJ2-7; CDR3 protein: CASRFQGYEQYF
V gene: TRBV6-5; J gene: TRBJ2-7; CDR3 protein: CASRRGVYYEQYF
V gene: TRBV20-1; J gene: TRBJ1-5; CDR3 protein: CSALDRVSDQPQHF
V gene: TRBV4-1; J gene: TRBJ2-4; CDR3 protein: CASSQGRTSGSSRNIQYF
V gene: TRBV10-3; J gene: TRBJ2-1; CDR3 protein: CAIRDRGIAYNEQFF
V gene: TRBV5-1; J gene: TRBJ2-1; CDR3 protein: CASSLVGTDRGDEQFF
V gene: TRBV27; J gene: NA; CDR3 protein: CASSPLIGDKDRAPYEQYF
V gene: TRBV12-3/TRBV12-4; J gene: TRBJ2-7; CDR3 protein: CASSLGGRISYEQYF
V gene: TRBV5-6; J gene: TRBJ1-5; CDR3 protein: CASSLGQGGGNQPQHF
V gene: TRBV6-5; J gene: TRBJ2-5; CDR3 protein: CASSRGQGAWETQYF
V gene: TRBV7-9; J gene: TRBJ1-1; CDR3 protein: CASSLEGPAQAFF
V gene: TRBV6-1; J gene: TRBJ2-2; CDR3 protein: CASTGLAGGGGELFF
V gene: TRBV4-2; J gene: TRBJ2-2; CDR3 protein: CASSQDFALGELFF
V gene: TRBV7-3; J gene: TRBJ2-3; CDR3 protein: CASSSGTSSWDTQYF
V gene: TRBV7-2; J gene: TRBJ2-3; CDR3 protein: CASRKELPTVTDTQYF
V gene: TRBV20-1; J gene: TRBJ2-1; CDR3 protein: CSARDGLRGGASEQFF
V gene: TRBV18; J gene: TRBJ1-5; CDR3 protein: CASSYGQGNQPQHF
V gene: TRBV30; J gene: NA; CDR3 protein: CAWSGSSGPYEQYF
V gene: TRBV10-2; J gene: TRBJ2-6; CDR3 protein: CARSVGGSGANVLTF
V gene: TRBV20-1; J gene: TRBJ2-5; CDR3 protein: CSARDRPQETQYF
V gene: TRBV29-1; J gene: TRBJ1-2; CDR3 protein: CSVEVTSGGGYGYTF
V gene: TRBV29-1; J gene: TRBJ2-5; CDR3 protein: CSVGWQLGETQYF
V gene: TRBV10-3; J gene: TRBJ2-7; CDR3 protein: CAISESLSGSTYEQYF
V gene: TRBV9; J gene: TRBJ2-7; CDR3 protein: CASGEDSTYEQYF
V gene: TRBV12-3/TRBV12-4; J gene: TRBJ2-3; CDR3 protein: CASSLRSSTDTQYF
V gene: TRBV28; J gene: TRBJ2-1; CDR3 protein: CASSPWQGFSYNEQFF
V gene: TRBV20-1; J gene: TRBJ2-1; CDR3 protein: CGALTRLAGSSYDERFF
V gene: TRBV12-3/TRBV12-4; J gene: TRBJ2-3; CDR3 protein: CASRSSGGTDTQYF
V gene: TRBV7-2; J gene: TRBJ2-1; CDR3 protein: CASSSRTSGASRGSYNEQFF
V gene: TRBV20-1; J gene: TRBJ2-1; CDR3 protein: CSARGQGSIYNEQFF
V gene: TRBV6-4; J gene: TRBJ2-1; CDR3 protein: CASSDGGTSGTYNEQFF
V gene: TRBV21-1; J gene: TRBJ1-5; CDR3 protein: CAGRETGSHQPQHF
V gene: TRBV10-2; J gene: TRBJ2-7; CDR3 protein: CASRPTRDQLSSYEQYF
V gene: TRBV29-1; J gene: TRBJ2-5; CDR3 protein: CSVMALKGAGQLQETQYF
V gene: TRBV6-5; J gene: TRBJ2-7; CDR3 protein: CAPNGRLGRFNEQYF
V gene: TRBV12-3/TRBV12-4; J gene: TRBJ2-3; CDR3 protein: CASSVSTSTDTQYF
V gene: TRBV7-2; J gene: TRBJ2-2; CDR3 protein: CASSIKANTGELFF
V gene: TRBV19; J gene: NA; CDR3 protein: CASSISAYYEQYF
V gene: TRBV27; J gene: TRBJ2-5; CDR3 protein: CASSLLGLADRQETQYF
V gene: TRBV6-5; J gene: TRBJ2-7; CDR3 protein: CASSFSGTLAYEQYF
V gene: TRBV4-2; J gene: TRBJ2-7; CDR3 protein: CASSQDLRDKSSYEQYF